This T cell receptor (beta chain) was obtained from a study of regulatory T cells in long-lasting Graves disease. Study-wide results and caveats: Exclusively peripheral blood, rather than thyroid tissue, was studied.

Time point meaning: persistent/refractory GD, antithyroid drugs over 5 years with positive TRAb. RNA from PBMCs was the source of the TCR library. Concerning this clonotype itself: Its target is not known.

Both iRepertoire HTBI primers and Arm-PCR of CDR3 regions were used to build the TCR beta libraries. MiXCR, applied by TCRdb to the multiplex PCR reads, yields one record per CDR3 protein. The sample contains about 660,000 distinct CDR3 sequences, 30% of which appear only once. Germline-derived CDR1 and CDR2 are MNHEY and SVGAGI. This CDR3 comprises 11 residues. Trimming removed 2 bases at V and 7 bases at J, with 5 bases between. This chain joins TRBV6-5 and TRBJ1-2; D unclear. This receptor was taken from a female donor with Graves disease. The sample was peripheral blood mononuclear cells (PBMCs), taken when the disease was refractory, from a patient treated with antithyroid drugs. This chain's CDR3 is CASSYGFGYTF. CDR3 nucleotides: TGTGCCAGCAGTTACGGGTTTGGCTACACCTTC.